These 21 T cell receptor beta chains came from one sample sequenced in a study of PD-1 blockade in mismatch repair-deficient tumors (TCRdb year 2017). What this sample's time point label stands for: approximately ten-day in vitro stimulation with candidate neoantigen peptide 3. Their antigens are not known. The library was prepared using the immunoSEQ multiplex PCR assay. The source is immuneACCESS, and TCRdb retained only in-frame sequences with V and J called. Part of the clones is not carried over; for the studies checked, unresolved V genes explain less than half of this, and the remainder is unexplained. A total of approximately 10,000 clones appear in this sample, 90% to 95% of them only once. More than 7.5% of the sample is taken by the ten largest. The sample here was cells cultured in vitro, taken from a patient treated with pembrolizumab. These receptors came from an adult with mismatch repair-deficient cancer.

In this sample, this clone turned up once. CDR3 bases: TGTGCCAGCTCACCAGGCCACTTATTGAGGTCCTCTGGAAACACCATATATTTT. Translating it yields CASSPGHLLRSSGNTIYF. This rearrangement joins TRBV18 to TRBJ1-3; D is unclear. Germline V gives CDR1 KGHSH, CDR2 LQKENI. V lost 2 bases and J 0 bases, leaving 17 bases between the germline ends. CDR3 length: 18 amino acids. The full variable domain, rest sourced from reference TRBV18 and TRBJ1-3, is NAGVMQNPRHLVRRRGQEARLRCSPMKGHSHVYWYRQLPEEGLKFMVYLQKENIIDESGMPKERFSAEFPKEGPSILRIQQVVRGDSAAYFCASSPGHLLRSSGNTIYFGEGSWLTVV.

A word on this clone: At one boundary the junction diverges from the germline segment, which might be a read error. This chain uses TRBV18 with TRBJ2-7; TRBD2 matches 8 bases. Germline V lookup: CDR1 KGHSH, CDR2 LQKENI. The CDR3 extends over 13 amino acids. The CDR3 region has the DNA TGTGCCAGCTCACCGGGACTAGTCTACGGGCAGTACTTC. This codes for CASSPGLVYGQYF.

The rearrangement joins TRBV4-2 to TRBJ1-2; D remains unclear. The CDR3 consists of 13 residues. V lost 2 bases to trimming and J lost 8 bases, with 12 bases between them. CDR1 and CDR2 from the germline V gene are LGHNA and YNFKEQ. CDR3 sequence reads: CASSQTSMGGYTF. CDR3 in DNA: TGTGCCAGCAGCCAAACCTCCATGGGAGGCTACACCTTC.

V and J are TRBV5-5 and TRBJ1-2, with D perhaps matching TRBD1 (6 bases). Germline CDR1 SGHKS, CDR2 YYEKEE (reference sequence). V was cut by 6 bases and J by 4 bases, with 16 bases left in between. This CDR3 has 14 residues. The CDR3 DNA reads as TGTGCCAGCACCCCGATGGGGGCGGGCTATGGCTACACCTTC. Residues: CASTPMGAGYGYTF.

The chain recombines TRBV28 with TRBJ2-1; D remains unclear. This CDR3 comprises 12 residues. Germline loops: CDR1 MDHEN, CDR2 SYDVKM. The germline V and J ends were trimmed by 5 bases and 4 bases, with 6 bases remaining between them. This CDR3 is CASSPRYNEQFF. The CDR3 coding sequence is TGTGCCAGCAGTCCTCGGTACAATGAGCAGTTCTTC.

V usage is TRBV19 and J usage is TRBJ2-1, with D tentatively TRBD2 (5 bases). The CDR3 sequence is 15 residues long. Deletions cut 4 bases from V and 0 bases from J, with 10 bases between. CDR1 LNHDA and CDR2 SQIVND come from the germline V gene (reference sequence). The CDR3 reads CASSTRDSSYNEQFF. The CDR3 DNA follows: TGTGCCAGTAGTACCCGGGATTCCTCCTACAATGAGCAGTTCTTC.

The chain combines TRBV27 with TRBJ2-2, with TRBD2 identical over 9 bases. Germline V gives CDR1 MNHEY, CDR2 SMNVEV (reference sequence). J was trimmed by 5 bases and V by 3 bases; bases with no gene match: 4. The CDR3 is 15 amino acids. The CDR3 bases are TGTGCCAGCAGTTTTAGCGGGAGAGGGACCGGGGAGCTGTTTTTT. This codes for CASSFSGRGTGELFF.

The CDR3 sequence: CASTWGAGVSYEQFF. CDR3 in DNA: TGTGCCAGCACCTGGGGGGCGGGAGTCAGCTATGAGCAGTTCTTC. The chain recombines TRBV7-8 with TRBJ2-1, with D possibly matching TRBD2 (7 bases). Germline lookup yields CDR1 SGHVS and CDR2 FQNEAQ. This CDR3 has 15 residues. V was pared by 7 bases and J by 8 bases, with 21 bases between.

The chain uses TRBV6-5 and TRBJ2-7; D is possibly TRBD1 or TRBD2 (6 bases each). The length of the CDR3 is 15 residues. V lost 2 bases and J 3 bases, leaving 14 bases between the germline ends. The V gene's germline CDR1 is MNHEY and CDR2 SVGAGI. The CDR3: CASSYGGQGNYEQYF. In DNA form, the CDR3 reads TGTGCCAGCAGTTACGGGGGGCAGGGGAACTACGAGCAGTACTTC.

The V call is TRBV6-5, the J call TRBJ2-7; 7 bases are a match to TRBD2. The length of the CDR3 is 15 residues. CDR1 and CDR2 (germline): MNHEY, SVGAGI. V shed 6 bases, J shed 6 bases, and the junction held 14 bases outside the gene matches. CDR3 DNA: TGTGCCAGCAGGACCCTTCTCGCGGGAGCTGGCGAGCAGTACTTC. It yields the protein CASRTLLAGAGEQYF.

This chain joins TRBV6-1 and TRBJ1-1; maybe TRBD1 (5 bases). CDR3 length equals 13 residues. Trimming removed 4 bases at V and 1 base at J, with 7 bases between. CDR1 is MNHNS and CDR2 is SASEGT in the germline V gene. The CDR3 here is CASSVTGNTEAFF. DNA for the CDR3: TGTGCCAGCAGTGTAACAGGGAACACTGAAGCTTTCTTT.

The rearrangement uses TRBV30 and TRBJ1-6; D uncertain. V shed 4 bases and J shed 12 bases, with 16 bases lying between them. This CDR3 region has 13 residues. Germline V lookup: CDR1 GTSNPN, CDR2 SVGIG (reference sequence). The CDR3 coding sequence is TGTGCCTGGAACCATAATCCCCTTGGACCCCTCCACTTT. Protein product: CAWNHNPLGPLHF.

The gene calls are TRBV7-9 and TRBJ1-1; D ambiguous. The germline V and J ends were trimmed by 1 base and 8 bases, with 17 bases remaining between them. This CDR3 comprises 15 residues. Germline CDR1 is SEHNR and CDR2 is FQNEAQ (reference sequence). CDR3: CASSLVAQSLSEAFF. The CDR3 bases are TGTGCCAGCAGCTTAGTTGCACAGAGTCTTTCCGAAGCTTTCTTT.

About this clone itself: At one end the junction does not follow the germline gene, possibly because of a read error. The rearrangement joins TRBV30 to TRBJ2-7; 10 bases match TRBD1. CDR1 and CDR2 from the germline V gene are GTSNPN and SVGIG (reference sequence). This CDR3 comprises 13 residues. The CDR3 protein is CAWSFRTGGPPGF. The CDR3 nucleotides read TGTGCCTGGAGTTTCAGGACAGGGGGTCCCCCGGGGTTC.

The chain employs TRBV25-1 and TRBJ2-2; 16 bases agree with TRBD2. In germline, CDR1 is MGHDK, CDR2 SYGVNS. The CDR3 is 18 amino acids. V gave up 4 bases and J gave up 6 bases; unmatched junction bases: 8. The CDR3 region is CASSGGLAGGGRAGELFF. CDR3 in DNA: TGTGCCAGCAGTGGGGGACTAGCGGGAGGGGGAAGGGCCGGGGAGCTGTTTTTT.

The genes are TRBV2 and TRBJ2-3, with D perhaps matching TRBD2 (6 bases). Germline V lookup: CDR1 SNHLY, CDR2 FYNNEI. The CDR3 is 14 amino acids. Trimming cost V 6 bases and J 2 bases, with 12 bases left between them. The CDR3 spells CASRVGGDTDTQYF. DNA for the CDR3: TGTGCCAGCAGGGTGGGGGGTGACACAGATACGCAGTATTTT.

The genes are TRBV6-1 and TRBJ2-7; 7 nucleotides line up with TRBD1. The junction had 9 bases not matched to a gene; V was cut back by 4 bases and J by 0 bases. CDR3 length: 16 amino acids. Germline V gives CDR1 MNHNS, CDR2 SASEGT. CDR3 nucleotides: TGTGCCAGCAGTGTGGGGATTTGGGACAGCTCCTACGAGCAGTACTTC. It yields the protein CASSVGIWDSSYEQYF.

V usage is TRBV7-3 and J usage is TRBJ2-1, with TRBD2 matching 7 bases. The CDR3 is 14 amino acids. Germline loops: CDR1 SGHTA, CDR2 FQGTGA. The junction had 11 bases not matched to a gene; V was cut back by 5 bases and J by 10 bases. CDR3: CASSLSGRTGEQFF. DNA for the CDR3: TGTGCCAGCAGCCTTAGCGGGCGGACGGGGGAGCAGTTCTTC. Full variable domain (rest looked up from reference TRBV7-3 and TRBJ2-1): GAGVSQTPSNKVTEKGKYVELRCDPISGHTALYWYRQSLGQGPEFLIYFQGTGAADDSGLPNDRFFAVRPEGSVSTLKIQRTERGDSAVYLCASSLSGRTGEQFFGPGTRLTVL.

Here the CDR3 reads CASSSVTDTQYF. The CDR3 coding sequence is TGTGCCAGCAGCTCCGTCACAGATACGCAGTATTTT. The chain employs TRBV7-9 and TRBJ2-3, with D unresolved. The V end was cut by 4 bases, the J end by 2 bases, with 4 bases between. CDR1 is SEHNR and CDR2 is FQNEAQ in the germline V gene (reference sequence). The CDR3 covers 12 residues.

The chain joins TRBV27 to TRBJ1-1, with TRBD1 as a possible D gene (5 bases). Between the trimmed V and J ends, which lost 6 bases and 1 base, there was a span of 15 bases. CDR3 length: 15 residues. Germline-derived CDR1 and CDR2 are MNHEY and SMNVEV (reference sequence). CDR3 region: CASSVLGLTNTEAFF. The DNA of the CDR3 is TGTGCCAGCAGCGTACTGGGACTTACGAACACTGAAGCTTTCTTT.

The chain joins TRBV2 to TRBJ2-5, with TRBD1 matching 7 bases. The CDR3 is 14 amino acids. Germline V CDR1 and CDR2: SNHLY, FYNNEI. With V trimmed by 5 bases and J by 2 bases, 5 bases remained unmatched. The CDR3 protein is CASSSSRGQETQYF. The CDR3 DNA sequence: TGTGCCAGCAGTTCCAGCAGGGGGCAAGAGACCCAGTACTTC.